This TCR beta chain was retrieved from a study of patients and donors after allogeneic stem cell transplantation. TCRdb ran MiXCR on the RT-PCR reads and lists one entry per CDR3 protein. Found here are some 880,000 distinct CDR3 sequences, 18% of them singletons; the top ten hold 5% to 6.5%. This clonotype was counted between two and nine times. Germline CDR1 SGHVS, CDR2 FNYEAQ. The CDR3 is 16 residues long. The V and J ends lost 4 bases and 4 bases, in that order; junction bases with no gene match: 10. The V call is TRBV7-6, the J call TRBJ2-7; 10 nucleotides line up with TRBD1. The sequenced sample consisted of blood, either unsorted or a sorted T cell fraction (not recorded which). The TCR sequence derives from a human donor who was either an allogeneic HSCT recipient or a stem cell or donor lymphocyte infusion donor (not recorded which). It is not recorded whose cells these are; they may come from a transplant donor. The CDR3 spells CASSSSPRQGAYEQYF. CDR3 sequence (DNA): TGTGCCAGCAGCTCTAGCCCAAGACAGGGGGCTTACGAGCAGTACTTC.